Listed below are T cell receptor beta chains from one sample, sequenced in a study of blood T cell repertoires in COVID-19. Only in-frame clones appear in the TCRdb table, and some are missing; sequencing was by immunoSEQ multiplex PCR. The data hold about 160,000 clones, with approximately 90% observed a single time. Sequenced input: peripheral blood. These TCRs come from a man aged 30-40 years with COVID-19, enrolled during active disease. Both conserved end residues are part of each CDR3. Each record gives: J gene, clone size, D gene, CDR3 length, V gene, CDR3 protein, CDR3 DNA. D genes are given only for firm matches. The size entry is marked missing in some rows and otherwise reads once, few, many or a size class.

j_call: TRBJ1-6
clone_size: once
d_call: -
cdr3_length: 17
v_call: TRBV7-2
cdr3_aa: CASSLAGIATKDSPLHF
cdr3_nt: TGTGCCAGCAGCCTGGCGGGGATAGCCACCAAGGATTCACCCCTCCACTTT

j_call: TRBJ2-2
clone_size: -
d_call: -
cdr3_length: 17
v_call: TRBV6-6
cdr3_aa: CASSLRVSAPNTGELFF
cdr3_nt: TGTGCCAGCAGTCTTCGAGTAAGCGCTCCGAACACCGGGGAGCTGTTTTTT

j_call: TRBJ2-1
clone_size: -
d_call: -
cdr3_length: 12
v_call: TRBV14
cdr3_aa: CASSQDLQPRFF
cdr3_nt: TGTGCCAGCAGCCAAGACTTACAGCCCCGGTTCTTC

j_call: TRBJ2-5
clone_size: -
d_call: -
cdr3_length: 13
v_call: TRBV6-4
cdr3_aa: CASSATVQETQYF
cdr3_nt: TGTGCCAGCAGTGCGACAGTACAAGAGACCCAGTACTTC

j_call: TRBJ1-4
clone_size: -
d_call: TRBD1
cdr3_length: 15
v_call: TRBV19
cdr3_aa: CASSSRTGGSEKLFF
cdr3_nt: TGTGCCAGTAGTAGCCGGACAGGGGGATCTGAAAAACTGTTTTTT

j_call: TRBJ2-7
clone_size: -
d_call: -
cdr3_length: 14
v_call: TRBV5-4
cdr3_aa: CASSLARDSYEQYF
cdr3_nt: TGTGCCAGCAGCTTGGCCAGGGATTCCTACGAGCAGTACTTC

j_call: TRBJ1-2
clone_size: -
d_call: -
cdr3_length: 18
v_call: TRBV7-8
cdr3_aa: CASSLAAGWGSLVYGYTF
cdr3_nt: TGTGCCAGCAGCTTAGCAGCAGGGTGGGGTTCCCTGGTGTATGGCTACACCTTC

j_call: TRBJ2-3
clone_size: -
d_call: TRBD2
cdr3_length: 17
v_call: TRBV5-4
cdr3_aa: CASRSPLGLAGTDTQYF
cdr3_nt: TGTGCCAGCAGATCACCCCTCGGACTAGCGGGAACAGATACGCAGTATTTT

j_call: TRBJ2-5
clone_size: -
d_call: -
cdr3_length: 13
v_call: TRBV27
cdr3_aa: CASRRSSQETQYF
cdr3_nt: TGTGCCAGTAGGAGATCGTCCCAAGAGACCCAGTACTTC

j_call: TRBJ2-7
clone_size: once
d_call: TRBD1
cdr3_length: 15
v_call: TRBV9
cdr3_aa: CASSVAQGGTYEQYF
cdr3_nt: TGTGCCAGCAGCGTAGCACAGGGGGGTACCTACGAGCAGTACTTC

j_call: TRBJ1-2
clone_size: -
d_call: TRBD1
cdr3_length: 13
v_call: TRBV6-5
cdr3_aa: CASRRQGAWGYTF
cdr3_nt: TGTGCCAGCAGACGACAGGGGGCCTGGGGCTACACCTTC

j_call: TRBJ2-1
clone_size: -
d_call: TRBD2
cdr3_length: 19
v_call: TRBV11-2
cdr3_aa: CASSLGTTGLAGGGNEQFF
cdr3_nt: TGTGCCAGCAGCTTAGGTACTACGGGACTAGCGGGAGGGGGCAATGAGCAGTTCTTC

j_call: TRBJ2-7
clone_size: -
d_call: TRBD1
cdr3_length: 15
v_call: TRBV19
cdr3_aa: CASSPWTGTIYEQYF
cdr3_nt: TGTGCCAGTAGTCCCTGGACAGGGACAATCTACGAGCAGTACTTC

j_call: TRBJ1-6
clone_size: -
d_call: -
cdr3_length: 14
v_call: TRBV3-1/TRBV3-2
cdr3_aa: CASSQGSGGSPLHF
cdr3_nt: TGTGCCAGCAGCCAAGGGTCGGGGGGTTCACCCCTCCACTTT

j_call: TRBJ2-1
clone_size: -
d_call: TRBD1
cdr3_length: 18
v_call: TRBV6-1
cdr3_aa: CASSESPFQSAGGNEQFF
cdr3_nt: TGTGCCAGCAGTGAAAGCCCTTTCCAATCGGCAGGGGGCAATGAGCAGTTCTTC

j_call: TRBJ1-2
clone_size: -
d_call: TRBD1
cdr3_length: 13
v_call: TRBV28
cdr3_aa: CASRPGTGYGYTF
cdr3_nt: TGTGCCAGCAGACCCGGGACAGGGTATGGCTACACCTTC

j_call: TRBJ1-1
clone_size: -
d_call: -
cdr3_length: 14
v_call: TRBV19
cdr3_aa: CASSMGGRFTEAFF
cdr3_nt: TGTGCCAGTAGTATGGGGGGGCGGTTCACTGAAGCTTTCTTT

j_call: TRBJ2-7
clone_size: -
d_call: TRBD1
cdr3_length: 15
v_call: TRBV18
cdr3_aa: CASSLGQGSSYEQYF
cdr3_nt: TGTGCCAGCTCACTGGGACAGGGGTCTTCCTACGAGCAGTACTTC

j_call: TRBJ1-6
clone_size: -
d_call: -
cdr3_length: 16
v_call: TRBV18
cdr3_aa: CASSLQGRVGNSPLHF
cdr3_nt: TGTGCCAGCTCACTCCAGGGGCGAGTGGGGAATTCACCCCTCCACTTT

j_call: TRBJ1-1
clone_size: -
d_call: -
cdr3_length: 15
v_call: TRBV14
cdr3_aa: CASSLQGVPNTEAFF
cdr3_nt: TGTGCCAGCAGCCTTCAAGGGGTACCGAACACTGAAGCTTTCTTT

j_call: TRBJ1-1
clone_size: -
d_call: -
cdr3_length: 14
v_call: TRBV5-4
cdr3_aa: CASSPGGGDTEAFF
cdr3_nt: TGTGCCAGCAGCCCGGGGGGCGGTGACACTGAAGCTTTCTTT

j_call: TRBJ1-3
clone_size: -
d_call: -
cdr3_length: 15
v_call: TRBV2
cdr3_aa: CASSEGGAGGNTIYF
cdr3_nt: TGTGCCAGCAGTGAAGGTGGGGCGGGAGGAAACACCATATATTTT

j_call: TRBJ1-2
clone_size: -
d_call: TRBD1
cdr3_length: 16
v_call: TRBV9
cdr3_aa: CASSVERDRGSYGYTF
cdr3_nt: TGTGCCAGCAGCGTGGAGAGGGACAGGGGCTCCTATGGCTACACCTTC

j_call: TRBJ2-1
clone_size: many
d_call: -
cdr3_length: 15
v_call: TRBV2
cdr3_aa: CASWTDQSSYNEQFF
cdr3_nt: TGTGCCAGCTGGACAGACCAGAGCTCCTACAATGAGCAGTTCTTC

j_call: TRBJ2-1
clone_size: -
d_call: -
cdr3_length: 14
v_call: TRBV7-2
cdr3_aa: CASSGGVLRNRQFF
cdr3_nt: TGTGCCAGCAGCGGAGGGGTTCTACGAAATCGGCAGTTCTTC

j_call: TRBJ2-5
clone_size: -
d_call: -
cdr3_length: 13
v_call: TRBV21-1
cdr3_aa: CASSFQGGETQYF
cdr3_nt: TGTGCCAGCAGTTTCCAGGGAGGAGAGACCCAGTACTTC

j_call: TRBJ1-2
clone_size: -
d_call: TRBD1
cdr3_length: 15
v_call: TRBV2
cdr3_aa: CASSVTGVGDYGYTF
cdr3_nt: TGTGCCAGCAGTGTGACAGGGGTGGGGGATTATGGCTACACCTTC

j_call: TRBJ1-1
clone_size: -
d_call: TRBD1
cdr3_length: 18
v_call: TRBV7-9
cdr3_aa: CASSPQARTGGARTEAFF
cdr3_nt: TGTGCCAGCAGCCCTCAGGCTAGGACAGGGGGCGCGAGGACTGAAGCTTTCTTT

j_call: TRBJ1-5
clone_size: -
d_call: -
cdr3_length: 16
v_call: TRBV6-6
cdr3_aa: CASSYPRGGSNQPQHF
cdr3_nt: TGTGCCAGCAGTTACCCTCGGGGGGGTAGCAATCAGCCCCAGCATTTT

j_call: TRBJ1-5
clone_size: -
d_call: TRBD1
cdr3_length: 14
v_call: TRBV6-5
cdr3_aa: CASSSRTGNQPQHF
cdr3_nt: TGTGCCAGCAGTTCCCGGACAGGTAATCAGCCCCAGCATTTT

j_call: TRBJ2-7
clone_size: -
d_call: -
cdr3_length: 16
v_call: TRBV13
cdr3_aa: CASSFNTGMGFSEQYF
cdr3_nt: TGTGCCAGCAGCTTCAATACAGGGATGGGGTTCTCTGAGCAGTACTTC

j_call: TRBJ1-3
clone_size: -
d_call: -
cdr3_length: 15
v_call: TRBV28
cdr3_aa: CASSLGGGDGNTIYF
cdr3_nt: TGTGCCAGCAGTTTAGGAGGGGGGGACGGAAACACCATATATTTT

j_call: TRBJ1-5
clone_size: -
d_call: TRBD1
cdr3_length: 15
v_call: TRBV7-2
cdr3_aa: CASSPRDSTNQPQHF
cdr3_nt: TGTGCCAGCAGCCCCCGGGACAGTACCAATCAGCCCCAGCATTTT

j_call: TRBJ2-2
clone_size: -
d_call: -
cdr3_length: 14
v_call: TRBV3-1/TRBV3-2
cdr3_aa: CASSFPSDTGELFF
cdr3_nt: TGTGCCAGCAGCTTCCCTAGCGACACCGGGGAGCTGTTTTTT

j_call: TRBJ1-5
clone_size: -
d_call: TRBD1
cdr3_length: 16
v_call: TRBV24-1
cdr3_aa: CATSDSGQYSNQPQHF
cdr3_nt: TGTGCCACCAGTGACTCGGGACAGTATAGCAATCAGCCCCAGCATTTT

j_call: TRBJ2-5
clone_size: -
d_call: -
cdr3_length: 14
v_call: TRBV7-8
cdr3_aa: CASSLNRAIETQYF
cdr3_nt: TGTGCCAGCAGCTTAAACAGGGCGATCGAGACCCAGTACTTC

j_call: TRBJ1-1
clone_size: -
d_call: TRBD1
cdr3_length: 13
v_call: TRBV19
cdr3_aa: CASRAGGITEAFF
cdr3_nt: TGTGCCAGTAGGGCAGGGGGGATCACTGAAGCTTTCTTT

j_call: TRBJ1-4
clone_size: -
d_call: -
cdr3_length: 15
v_call: TRBV18
cdr3_aa: CASSPNPSGGEKLFF
cdr3_nt: TGTGCCAGCTCACCAAATCCATCCGGCGGTGAAAAACTGTTTTTT

j_call: TRBJ1-2
clone_size: -
d_call: -
cdr3_length: 16
v_call: TRBV28
cdr3_aa: CASSWDPGPGAEGYTF
cdr3_nt: TGTGCCAGCAGTTGGGATCCGGGCCCAGGGGCGGAAGGCTACACCTTC

j_call: TRBJ1-5
clone_size: once
d_call: TRBD1
cdr3_length: 17
v_call: TRBV11-2
cdr3_aa: CASSLGILGTGVQPQHF
cdr3_nt: TGTGCCAGCAGCTTAGGAATTTTGGGGACAGGGGTCCAGCCCCAGCATTTT

j_call: TRBJ2-1
clone_size: -
d_call: -
cdr3_length: 18
v_call: TRBV7-8
cdr3_aa: CASSLASVRGSSYNEQFF
cdr3_nt: TGTGCCAGCAGCTTAGCGTCGGTCCGAGGAAGCTCCTACAATGAGCAGTTCTTC

j_call: TRBJ1-3
clone_size: -
d_call: TRBD1
cdr3_length: 15
v_call: TRBV7-3
cdr3_aa: CASSLDRGQGNTIYF
cdr3_nt: TGTGCCAGCAGCTTGGACAGGGGGCAAGGAAACACCATATATTTT

j_call: TRBJ1-4
clone_size: -
d_call: -
cdr3_length: 11
v_call: TRBV6-5
cdr3_aa: CASSPQWKLFF
cdr3_nt: TGTGCCAGCAGCCCCCAGTGGAAACTGTTTTTT